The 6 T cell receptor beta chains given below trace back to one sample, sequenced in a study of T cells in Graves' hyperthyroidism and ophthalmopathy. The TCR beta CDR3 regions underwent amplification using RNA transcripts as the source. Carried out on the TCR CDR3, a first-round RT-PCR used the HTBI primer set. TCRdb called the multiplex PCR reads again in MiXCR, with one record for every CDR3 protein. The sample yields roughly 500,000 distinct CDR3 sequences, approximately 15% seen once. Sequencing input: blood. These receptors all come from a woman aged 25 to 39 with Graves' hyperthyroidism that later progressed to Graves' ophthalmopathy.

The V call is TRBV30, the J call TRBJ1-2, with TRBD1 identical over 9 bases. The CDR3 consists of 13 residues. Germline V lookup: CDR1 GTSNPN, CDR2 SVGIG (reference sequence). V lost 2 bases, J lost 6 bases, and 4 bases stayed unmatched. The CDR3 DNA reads TGTGCCTGGAGTCCGGGGACAGGGAATGGCTACACCTTC. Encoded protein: CAWSPGTGNGYTF.

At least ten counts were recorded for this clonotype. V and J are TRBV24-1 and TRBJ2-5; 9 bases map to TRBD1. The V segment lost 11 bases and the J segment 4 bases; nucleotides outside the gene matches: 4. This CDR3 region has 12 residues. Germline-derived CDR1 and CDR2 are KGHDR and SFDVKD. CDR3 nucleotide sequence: TGTGCCATCGGACAGGGGAGAGAGACCCAGTACTTC. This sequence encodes CAIGQGRETQYF.

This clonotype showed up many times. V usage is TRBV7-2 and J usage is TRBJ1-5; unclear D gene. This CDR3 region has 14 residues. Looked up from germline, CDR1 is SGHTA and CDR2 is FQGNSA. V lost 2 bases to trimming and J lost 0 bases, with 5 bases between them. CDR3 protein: CASSLSHSNQPQHF. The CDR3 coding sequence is TGTGCCAGCAGCTTATCCCATAGCAATCAGCCCCAGCATTTT.

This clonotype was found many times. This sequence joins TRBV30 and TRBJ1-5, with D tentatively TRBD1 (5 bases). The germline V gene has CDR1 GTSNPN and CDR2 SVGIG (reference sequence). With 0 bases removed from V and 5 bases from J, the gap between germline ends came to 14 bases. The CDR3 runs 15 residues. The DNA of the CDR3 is TGTGCCTGGAGTGTACCCCCCGGGGCTGATCAGCCCCAGCATTTT. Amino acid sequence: CAWSVPPGADQPQHF.

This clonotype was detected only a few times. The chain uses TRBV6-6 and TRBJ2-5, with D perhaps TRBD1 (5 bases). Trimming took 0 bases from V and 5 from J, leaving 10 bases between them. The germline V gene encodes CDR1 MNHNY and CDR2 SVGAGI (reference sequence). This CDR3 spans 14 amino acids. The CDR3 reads CASSYSTVEETQYF. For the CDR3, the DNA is TGTGCCAGCAGTTACTCGACAGTCGAGGAGACCCAGTACTTC.

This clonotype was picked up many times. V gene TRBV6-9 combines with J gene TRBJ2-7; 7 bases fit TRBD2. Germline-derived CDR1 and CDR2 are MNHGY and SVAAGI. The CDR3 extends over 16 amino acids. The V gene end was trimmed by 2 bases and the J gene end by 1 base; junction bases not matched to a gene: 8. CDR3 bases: TGTGCCAGCAGTTATCTTGCTAGCGGACCTTCCTACGAGCAGTACTTC. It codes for CASSYLASGPSYEQYF.